These 20 T cell receptor beta chains were sequenced from one sample in a study of OX40 agonist ivuxolimab in advanced cancers. Data came from immunoSEQ multiplex PCR; TCRdb stores just in-frame clones and leaves some out. The sample consists of tens of thousands of clones, around nine tenths of them appearing once. Sequences were derived from CD4+ or CD8+ T cells sorted from blood, sampled in a trial of the OX40 agonist ivuxolimab. The receptors here all came from an adult with an advanced solid tumor such as melanoma, head and neck, liver or kidney cancer.

The J gene is TRBJ1-2, the V gene TRBV19; D uncertain. Germline values: CDR1 LNHDA, CDR2 SQIVND (reference sequence). Trimming took off 1 base at V and 7 bases at J, with 13 bases between the two ends. The CDR3 spans 14 residues. The CDR3 DNA is TGTGCCAGTAGTATAGGCGGAGGGAGCGGTGGCTACACCTTC. Protein: CASSIGGGSGGYTF.

The genes are TRBV6-1 and TRBJ2-1, with D perhaps given as TRBD1 or TRBD2 (6 bases each). This CDR3 has 15 amino acids. V was clipped by 6 bases and J by 0 bases, with 12 bases between them. The germline gives CDR1 MNHNS, CDR2 SASEGT. The CDR3 sequence: CASSLQGGSYNEQFF. In DNA, the CDR3 is TGTGCCAGCAGCTTACAGGGAGGCTCCTACAATGAGCAGTTCTTC.

V and J are TRBV5-4 and TRBJ2-4; no clear D gene. The germline CDR1 and CDR2 sequences are SGHNT and YYREEE (reference sequence). The CDR3 covers 15 residues. The V and J ends lost 1 base and 0 bases respectively, with 8 bases between them. CDR3 residues: CASSLPGLAKNIQYF. The CDR3 coding sequence is TGTGCCAGCAGCTTGCCCGGGTTAGCCAAAAACATTCAGTACTTC.

Comment on this clone: The same CDR3 can be traced to other DNA sequences in this sample. This chain joins TRBV7-2 and TRBJ2-2, with TRBD1 identical over 8 bases. The V gene's germline CDR1 is SGHTA and CDR2 FQGNSA. This CDR3 region has 15 residues. After removal of 3 bases from V and 2 bases from J, the junction contained 2 bases not matched to a gene. The CDR3 coding sequence is TGTGCCAGCAGCTTTGGACAGGGCAACACCGGGGAGCTGTTTTTT. Its protein is CASSFGQGNTGELFF.

V gene TRBV5-1 combines with J gene TRBJ2-3; TRBD2 aligns across 8 bases. The CDR3 consists of 16 residues. CDR1 is SGHRS, CDR2 YFSETQ, per germline. V trimming: 1 base; J trimming: 1 base; junction bases outside the gene matches: 5. CDR3 coding DNA: TGCGCCAGCAGCTTGATTGAACTAGCGGGCACAGATACGCAGTATTTT. Its protein is CASSLIELAGTDTQYF.

The genes are TRBV30 and TRBJ1-2; possible D gene TRBD1, 5 bases. Trimming removed 0 bases from V and 4 bases from J, with 12 bases in between. CDR1 GTSNPN and CDR2 SVGIG come from the germline V gene (reference sequence). This CDR3 is built from 14 residues. CDR3 amino acids: CAWSVNGAGYGYTF. DNA of the CDR3: TGTGCCTGGAGTGTAAACGGGGCAGGCTATGGCTACACCTTC.

The V gene is TRBV5-1, the J gene TRBJ2-3, with 10 bases identical to TRBD2. The germline CDR1 and CDR2 sequences are SGHRS and YFSETQ. The ends lost 3 bases at V and 3 bases at J; junction bases unmatched: 7. This CDR3 comprises 16 residues. This chain's CDR3 is CASSSEAGGPTDTQYF. CDR3 nucleotide sequence: TGCGCCAGCAGCTCTGAAGCGGGAGGGCCAACAGATACGCAGTATTTT.

In its sample, this clone was seen once. The genes are TRBV7-2 and TRBJ2-5; TRBD1 or TRBD2 may be the D gene (5 bases each). Near its end, the DNA agrees better with TRBJ2-7, so the J call may be wrong. The length of the CDR3 is 16 residues. Germline CDR1 SGHTA, CDR2 FQGNSA. In DNA form, the CDR3 reads TGTGCCAGCAGCTTACGCAGGGTAGGACTCTCCTACGAGCAGTACTTC. Its translation: CASSLRRVGLSYEQYF.

V and J are TRBV5-4 and TRBJ1-1; 9 bases align to TRBD1. This CDR3 is 16 amino acids long. Trimming cost V 4 bases and J 1 base; bases outside gene matches: 8. Germline V CDR1 and CDR2: SGHNT, YYREEE (reference sequence). The CDR3 region has the DNA TGTGCCAGCAGCCTTGGGACAGGGAGGGGGAACACTGAAGCTTTCTTT. This gives the protein CASSLGTGRGNTEAFF.

This clone has more than one count but fewer than ten. The genes are TRBV9 and TRBJ1-5, with D hard to call. Trimming took 0 bases from V and 3 from J, leaving 10 bases between them. The CDR3 spans 15 residues. Per the germline V gene, CDR1 is SGDLS and CDR2 is YYNGEE. In nucleotides, the CDR3 is TGTGCCAGCAGCGTAGCTCCTGTTATCAATCAGCCCCAGCATTTT. Its protein is CASSVAPVINQPQHF.

The chain links TRBV9 to TRBJ2-1, with D unresolved. Trimming shortened V by 0 bases and J by 0 bases, and 7 bases separated the two germline ends. The CDR3 runs 15 residues. CDR1 is SGDLS and CDR2 is YYNGEE in the germline V gene. CDR3 loop: CASSVGGNSYNEQFF. CDR3 nucleotide sequence: TGTGCCAGCAGCGTAGGCGGCAACTCCTACAATGAGCAGTTCTTC.

This chain connects TRBV11-3 to TRBJ1-6; a weak D match, TRBD1 (6 bases). The germline gives CDR1 SGHNT, CDR2 YENEEA. V lost 5 bases, J lost 5 bases, and 19 bases lay in between. The CDR3 length is 17 residues. The CDR3 reads CASSTWRGSGDNSPLHF. CDR3 coding DNA: TGTGCCAGCAGCACCTGGAGGGGGTCAGGCGATAATTCACCCCTCCACTTT.

This rearrangement joins TRBV11-3 to TRBJ2-3; the D gene is possibly TRBD1 (5 bases). The CDR3 spans 14 residues. The V gene lost 7 bases and the J gene lost 2 bases, with 13 bases spanning the gap. CDR1 is SGHNT, CDR2 YENEEA, per germline. The CDR3, as DNA: TGTGCCAGCACCGGCAGGGCCTCCACAGATACGCAGTATTTT. It codes for CASTGRASTDTQYF.

V and J are TRBV28 and TRBJ2-3, with 7 bases identical to TRBD2. Germline V gives CDR1 MDHEN, CDR2 SYDVKM. CDR3 length: 17 amino acids. V lost 5 bases to trimming and J lost 0 bases; unmatched junction nucleotides: 11. CDR3: CASSLITTSSSTDTQYF. The CDR3 nucleotides are TGTGCCAGCAGTCTAATAACGACTAGCTCGAGCACAGATACGCAGTATTTT.

This clone has just one count. The chain links TRBV4-3 to TRBJ1-1; the D gene is possibly TRBD1 (6 bases). V gave up 1 base and J gave up 5 bases, with 11 bases separating them. This CDR3 spans 14 amino acids. In germline, CDR1 is LGHNA, CDR2 YSLEER. Here the CDR3 reads CASSQAVGGTEAFF. The CDR3 nucleotides are TGCGCCAGCAGCCAAGCCGTAGGGGGTACTGAAGCTTTCTTT.

V gene TRBV4-3 combines with J gene TRBJ2-7; D may correspond to TRBD1 or TRBD2 (5 bases each). This CDR3 contains 17 residues. The V end lost 1 base, the J end lost 5 bases, and 21 bases lay between the germline ends. In germline, CDR1 is LGHNA, CDR2 YSLEER. The CDR3 DNA reads as TGCGCCAGCAGCCAAGTGAGGATAGGGACGACAACCAACGAGCAGTACTTC. It encodes CASSQVRIGTTTNEQYF.

V gene TRBV7-6 combines with J gene TRBJ2-7; perhaps TRBD2 as D (6 bases). Germline-derived CDR1 and CDR2 are SGHVS and FNYEAQ. V lost 5 bases, J lost 3 bases, and 14 bases lay in between. The CDR3 has 14 amino acids. The CDR3 sequence is CASSPGPGDYEQYF. CDR3 bases: TGTGCCAGCAGCCCCGGACCGGGGGACTACGAGCAGTACTTC.

V and J are TRBV4-3 and TRBJ2-6; D is possibly TRBD1 (6 bases). In germline, CDR1 is LGHNA, CDR2 YSLEER. This CDR3 contains 16 residues. V was shortened by 4 bases and J by 2 bases, with 12 bases between the two germline ends. The CDR3 region has the DNA TGCGCCAGCAGCCTATCCCCAGGGGCTGGGGCCAACGTCCTGACTTTC. Protein: CASSLSPGAGANVLTF.

The chain is built from TRBV2 and TRBJ1-3; the D is unclear. Germline lookup yields CDR1 SNHLY and CDR2 FYNNEI. CDR3 length equals 16 residues. Trimming took 3 bases from V and 0 from J, leaving 12 bases between them. CDR3 DNA sequence: TGTGCCAGCAGTGATGGGCGGACCATCTCTGGAAACACCATATATTTT. This encodes CASSDGRTISGNTIYF. The entire variable domain, with the rest obtained from reference TRBV2 and TRBJ1-3, is as follows: EPEVTQTPSHQVTQMGQEVILRCVPISNHLYFYWYRQILGQKVEFLVSFYNNEISEKSEIFDDQFSVERPDGSNFTLKIRSTKLEDSAMYFCASSDGRTISGNTIYFGEGSWLTVV.

The chain recombines TRBV15 with TRBJ1-4; TRBD1 agrees at 7 bases. V dropped 0 bases and J dropped 0; count of bases not matched to a gene: 4. Germline loops: CDR1 LNHNV, CDR2 YYDKDF (reference sequence). This CDR3 contains 17 residues. The CDR3 sequence: CATSRDLQGATNEKLFF. DNA of the CDR3: TGTGCCACCAGCAGAGATCTCCAGGGGGCAACTAATGAAAAACTGTTTTTT. The whole variable domain, remainder taken from reference TRBV15 and TRBJ1-4, is DAMVIQNPRYQVTQFGKPVTLSCSQTLNHNVMYWYQQKSSQAPKLLFHYYDKDFNNEADTPDNFQSRRPNTSFCFLDIRSPGLGDTAMYLCATSRDLQGATNEKLFFGSGTQLSVL.